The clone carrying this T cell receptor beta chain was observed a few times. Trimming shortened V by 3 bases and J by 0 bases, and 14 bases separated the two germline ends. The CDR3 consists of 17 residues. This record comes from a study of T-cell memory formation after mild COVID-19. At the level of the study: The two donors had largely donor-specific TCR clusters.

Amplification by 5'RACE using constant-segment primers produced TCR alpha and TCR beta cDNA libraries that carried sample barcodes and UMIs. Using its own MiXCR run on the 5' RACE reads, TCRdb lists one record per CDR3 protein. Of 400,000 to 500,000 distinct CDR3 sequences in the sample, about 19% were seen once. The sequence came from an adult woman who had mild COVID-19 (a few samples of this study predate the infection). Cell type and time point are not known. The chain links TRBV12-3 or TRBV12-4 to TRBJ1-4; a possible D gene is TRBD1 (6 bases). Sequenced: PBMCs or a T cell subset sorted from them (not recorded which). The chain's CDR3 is CASSFEFQGTTNEKLFF. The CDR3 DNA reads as TGTGCCAGCAGTTTCGAGTTTCAGGGGACAACTAATGAAAAACTGTTTTTT.